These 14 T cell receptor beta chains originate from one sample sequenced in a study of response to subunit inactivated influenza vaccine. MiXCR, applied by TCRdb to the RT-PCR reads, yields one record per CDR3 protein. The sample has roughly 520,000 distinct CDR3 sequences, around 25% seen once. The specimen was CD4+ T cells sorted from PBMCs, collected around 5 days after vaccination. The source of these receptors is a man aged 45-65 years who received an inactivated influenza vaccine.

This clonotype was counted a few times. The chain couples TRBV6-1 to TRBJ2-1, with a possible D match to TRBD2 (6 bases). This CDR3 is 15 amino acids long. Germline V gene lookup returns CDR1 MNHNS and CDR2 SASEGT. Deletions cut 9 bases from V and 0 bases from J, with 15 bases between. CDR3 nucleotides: TGTGCCAGTCGACTAGTGCCCCTCTCCTACAATGAGCAGTTCTTC. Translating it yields CASRLVPLSYNEQFF.

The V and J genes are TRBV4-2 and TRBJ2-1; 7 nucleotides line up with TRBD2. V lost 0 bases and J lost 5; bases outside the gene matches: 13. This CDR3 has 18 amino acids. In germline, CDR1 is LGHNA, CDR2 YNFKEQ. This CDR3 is CASSQDPLGGRLNNEQFF. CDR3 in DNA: TGTGCCAGCAGCCAAGACCCCCTTGGCGGGAGATTAAACAATGAGCAGTTCTTC.

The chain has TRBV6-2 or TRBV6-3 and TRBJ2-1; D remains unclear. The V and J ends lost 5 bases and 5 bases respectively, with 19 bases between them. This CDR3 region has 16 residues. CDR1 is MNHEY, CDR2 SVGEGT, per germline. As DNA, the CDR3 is TGTGCCAGCAGTCGCACCTCCGAGATTACCCACAATGAGCAGTTCTTC. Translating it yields CASSRTSEITHNEQFF.

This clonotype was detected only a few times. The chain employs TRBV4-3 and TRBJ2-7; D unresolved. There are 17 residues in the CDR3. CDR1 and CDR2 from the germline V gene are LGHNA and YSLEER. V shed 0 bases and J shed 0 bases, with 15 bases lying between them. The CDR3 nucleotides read TGCGCCAGCAGCCAAGATCTCCGGGCAGTCCACTCCTACGAGCAGTACTTC. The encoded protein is CASSQDLRAVHSYEQYF.

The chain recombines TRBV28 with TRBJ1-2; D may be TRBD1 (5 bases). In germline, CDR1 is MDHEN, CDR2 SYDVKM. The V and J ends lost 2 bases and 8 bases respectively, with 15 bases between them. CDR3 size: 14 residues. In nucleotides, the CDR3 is TGTGCCAGCAGTTTACCCCCTGCGGGACGGGGCTACACCTTC. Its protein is CASSLPPAGRGYTF.

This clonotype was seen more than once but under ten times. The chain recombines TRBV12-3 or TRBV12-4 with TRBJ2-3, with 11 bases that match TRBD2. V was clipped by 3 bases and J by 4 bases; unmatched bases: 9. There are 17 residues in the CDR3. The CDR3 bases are TGTGCCAGCAGTTTCTTCCTAGCGGGAGGTGGGGCAGATACGCAGTATTTT. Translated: CASSFFLAGGGADTQYF.

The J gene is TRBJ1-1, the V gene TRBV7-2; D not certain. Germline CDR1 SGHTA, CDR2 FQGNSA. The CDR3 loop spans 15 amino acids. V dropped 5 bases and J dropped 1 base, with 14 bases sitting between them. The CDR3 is CASSTSWSGNTEAFF. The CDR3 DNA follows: TGTGCCAGCAGCACCAGCTGGTCGGGGAACACTGAAGCTTTCTTT.

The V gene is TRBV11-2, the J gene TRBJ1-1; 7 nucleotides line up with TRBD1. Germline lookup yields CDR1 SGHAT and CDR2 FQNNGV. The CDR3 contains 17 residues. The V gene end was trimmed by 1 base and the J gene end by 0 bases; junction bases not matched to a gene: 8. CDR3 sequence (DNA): TGTGCCAGCAGCTTAGCTCGGCCAGGGGGTGTGAACACTGAAGCTTTCTTT. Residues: CASSLARPGGVNTEAFF.

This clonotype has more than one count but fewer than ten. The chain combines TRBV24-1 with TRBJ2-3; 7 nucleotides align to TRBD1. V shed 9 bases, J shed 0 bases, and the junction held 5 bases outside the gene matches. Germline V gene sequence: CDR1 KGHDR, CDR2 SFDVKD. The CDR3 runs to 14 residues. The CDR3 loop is CATGDSYSTDTQYF. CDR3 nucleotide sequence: TGTGCCACCGGGGACAGCTACAGCACAGATACGCAGTATTTT.

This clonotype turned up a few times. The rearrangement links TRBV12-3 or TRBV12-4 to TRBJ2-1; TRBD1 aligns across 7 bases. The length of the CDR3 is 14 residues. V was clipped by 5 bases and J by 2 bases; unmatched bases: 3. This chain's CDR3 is CASSHGTAYNEQFF. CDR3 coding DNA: TGTGCCAGCAGTCACGGGACAGCCTACAATGAGCAGTTCTTC.

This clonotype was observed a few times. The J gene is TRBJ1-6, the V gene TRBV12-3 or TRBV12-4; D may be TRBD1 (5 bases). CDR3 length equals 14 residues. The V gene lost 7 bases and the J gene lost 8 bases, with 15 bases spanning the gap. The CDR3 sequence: CASTLGGGYSPLHF. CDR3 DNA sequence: TGTGCCAGCACTTTGGGGGGTGGGTATTCACCCCTCCACTTT.

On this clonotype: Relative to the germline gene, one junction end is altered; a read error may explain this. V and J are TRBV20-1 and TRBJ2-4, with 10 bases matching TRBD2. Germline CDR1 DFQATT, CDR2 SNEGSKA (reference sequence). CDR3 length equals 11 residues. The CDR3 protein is CSARALAGEHF. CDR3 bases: TGCAGTGCTAGGGCCCTAGCGGGAGAACACTTC.

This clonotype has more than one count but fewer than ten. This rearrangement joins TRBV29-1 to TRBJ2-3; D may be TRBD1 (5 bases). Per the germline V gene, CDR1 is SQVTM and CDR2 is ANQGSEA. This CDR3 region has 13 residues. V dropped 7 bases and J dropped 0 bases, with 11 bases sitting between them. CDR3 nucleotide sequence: TGCAGCGCCAGACAGCCTAGCACAGATACGCAGTATTTT. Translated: CSARQPSTDTQYF.

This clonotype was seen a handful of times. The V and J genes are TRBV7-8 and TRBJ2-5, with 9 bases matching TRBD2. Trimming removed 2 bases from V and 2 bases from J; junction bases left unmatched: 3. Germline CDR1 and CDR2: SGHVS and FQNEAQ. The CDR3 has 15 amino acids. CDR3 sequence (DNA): TGTGCCAGCAGCTTAAGGGGACTAGCTCAAGAGACCCAGTACTTC. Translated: CASSLRGLAQETQYF.